The source of this T cell receptor beta chain is a study of Graves' ophthalmopathy and Graves' hyperthyroidism. The study's findings and limits: Ophthalmopathy progression predictions by the model showed approximately 75% specificity and approximately 67% sensitivity. Clonotypes were expanded in thyroid at above 0.001 frequency, and most also appeared in blood.

On this clonotype: The antigen remains undetermined.

Ophthalmopathic donors had moderate-to-severe activity, CAS ≥3 and NOSPECS ≥4, with disease that had lasted under 3 months. The authors amplified TCR beta CDR3 regions from RNA transcripts. The authors performed first-round RT-PCR with HTBI primers and then a second-round multiplex PCR. Using its own MiXCR run on the multiplex PCR reads, TCRdb lists one record per CDR3 protein. Of 200,000 to 250,000 distinct CDR3 sequences in the sample, around 42% are singletons; the top ten hold about half. Germline CDR1 SGHVS, CDR2 FQNEAQ. The V end was cut by 2 bases, the J end by 1 base, with 9 bases between. There are 14 residues in the CDR3.

Sequenced sample: peripheral blood. The clonotype originates from an adult man with Graves' ophthalmopathy. This chain links TRBV7-8 with TRBJ2-7, with D tentatively TRBD1 (5 bases). The CDR3, as DNA: TGTGCCAGCAGCTTATCCGCAGGGTCCTACGAGCAGTACTTC. It translates to CASSLSAGSYEQYF. The full variable domain, with the rest looked up from reference TRBV7-8 and TRBJ2-7, is GAGVSQSPRYKVAKRGQDVALRCDPISGHVSLFWYQQALGQGPEFLTYFQNEAQLDKSGLPSDRFFAERPEGSVSTLKIQRTQQEDSAVYLCASSLSAGSYEQYFGPGTRLTVT.